The 4 T cell receptor beta chains given below trace back to one sample, sequenced in a study of Ad26.COV2.S vaccination and SARS-CoV-2 variants. Generated by immunoSEQ multiplex PCR, the TCRdb table keeps only in-frame clones and is missing some. This sample has hundreds of thousands of clones, with 83% found just once. Treatment denoted: approximately 18 received Ad26.COV2.S at low or high dose, single or two shots; 5 received placebo; per-sample allocation not given. All samples were drawn on day 63, counting from the first vaccine or placebo injection. Specimen: peripheral blood, collected in a trial of Ad26.COV2.S vaccine versus placebo. The receptors derive from a person aged 18-65 years who received the Ad26.COV2.S COVID-19 vaccine or a placebo.

The chain is built from TRBV5-1 and TRBJ2-3; 16 bases fit TRBD2. The trim removed 3 bases at V and 3 bases at J, leaving 7 bases unmatched. Per germline, CDR1 SGHRS and CDR2 YFSETQ. There are 18 residues in the CDR3. The CDR3: CASSSGGLAGGRTDTQYF. CDR3 nucleotides: TGCGCCAGCAGCTCCGGGGGACTAGCGGGAGGGCGGACAGATACGCAGTATTTT. Full variable domain (remainder filled in from reference TRBV5-1 and TRBJ2-3): KAGVTQTPRYLIKTRGQQVTLSCSPISGHRSVSWYQQTPGQGLQFLFEYFSETQRNKGNFPGRFSGRQFSNSRSEMNVSTLELGDSALYLCASSSGGLAGGRTDTQYFGPGTRLTVL.

This clone was recorded only once. The chain recombines TRBV5-6 with TRBJ2-7; no reliable D call. Germline CDR1 is SGHDT and CDR2 is YYEEEE. Trimming pared 0 bases from V and 7 bases from J, leaving 14 bases between. The length of the CDR3 is 14 residues. In DNA form, the CDR3 reads TGTGCCAGCAGCTTGGAGTATACATTGCGGGAGCAGTACTTC. Its protein product is CASSLEYTLREQYF. Variable domain in full (rest from reference TRBV5-6 and TRBJ2-7): DAGVTQSPTHLIKTRGQQVTLRCSPKSGHDTVSWYQQALGQGPQFIFQYYEEEERQRGNFPDRFSGHQFPNYSSELNVNALLLGDSALYLCASSLEYTLREQYFGPGTRLTVT.

The rearrangement uses TRBV19 and TRBJ1-5; D is uncertain. CDR3 length equals 14 residues. CDR1 and CDR2 (germline): LNHDA, SQIVND (reference sequence). Trimming cost V 3 bases and J 0 bases, with 6 bases left between them. The CDR3 DNA reads as TGTGCCAGTAGTATTTGGGATAGCAATCAGCCCCAGCATTTT. Amino acids: CASSIWDSNQPQHF.

This chain uses TRBV5-6 with TRBJ2-7, with a weak D call TRBD2 (7 bases). The CDR3 totals 13 residues. Trimming cost V 2 bases and J 7 bases, with 13 bases left between them. The germline V gene encodes CDR1 SGHDT and CDR2 YYEEEE. The CDR3 sequence is CASSFERGGEQYF. For the CDR3, the DNA is TGTGCCAGCAGCTTCGAGAGGGGGGGAGAGCAGTACTTC. Filled out from reference TRBV5-6 and TRBJ2-7, the complete variable domain reads DAGVTQSPTHLIKTRGQQVTLRCSPKSGHDTVSWYQQALGQGPQFIFQYYEEEERQRGNFPDRFSGHQFPNYSSELNVNALLLGDSALYLCASSFERGGEQYFGPGTRLTVT.